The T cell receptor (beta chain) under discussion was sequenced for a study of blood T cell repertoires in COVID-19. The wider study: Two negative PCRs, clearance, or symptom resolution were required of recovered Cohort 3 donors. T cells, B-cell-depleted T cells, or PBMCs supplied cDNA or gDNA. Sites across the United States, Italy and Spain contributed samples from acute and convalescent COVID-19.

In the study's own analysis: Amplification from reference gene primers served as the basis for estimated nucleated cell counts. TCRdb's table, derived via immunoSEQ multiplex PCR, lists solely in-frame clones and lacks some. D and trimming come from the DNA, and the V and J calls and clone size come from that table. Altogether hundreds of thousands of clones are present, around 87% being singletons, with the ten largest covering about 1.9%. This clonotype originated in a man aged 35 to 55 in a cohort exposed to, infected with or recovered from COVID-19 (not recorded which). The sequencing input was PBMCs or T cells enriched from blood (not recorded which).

The chain's CDR3 is CASSLRQVGGNTIYF. CDR3 DNA: TGTGCCAGCAGTTTGAGACAGGTTGGTGGAAACACCATATATTTT. The chain employs TRBV28 and TRBJ1-3, with D possibly TRBD1 on 6 matching bases. Germline CDR1 reads MDHEN; CDR2 reads SYDVKM. V was trimmed by 3 bases and J by 3 bases, leaving 12 bases between them. This CDR3 comprises 15 residues.